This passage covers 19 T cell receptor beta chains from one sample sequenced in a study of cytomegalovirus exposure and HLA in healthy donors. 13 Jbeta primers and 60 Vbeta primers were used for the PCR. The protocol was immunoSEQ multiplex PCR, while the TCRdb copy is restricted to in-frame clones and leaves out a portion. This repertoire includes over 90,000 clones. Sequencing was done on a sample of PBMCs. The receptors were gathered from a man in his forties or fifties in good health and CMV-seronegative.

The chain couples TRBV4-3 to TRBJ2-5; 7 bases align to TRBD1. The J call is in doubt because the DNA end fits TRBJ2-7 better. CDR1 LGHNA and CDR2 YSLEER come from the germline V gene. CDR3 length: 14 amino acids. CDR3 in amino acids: CASSTQTGPYEQYF. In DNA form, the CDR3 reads TGCGCCAGCAGCACACAGACAGGGCCCTACGAGCAGTACTTC.

The CDR3 is CASSFSQGRGEDHGYTF. The CDR3 nucleotides are TGTGCCAGCAGCTTCTCTCAAGGTCGAGGGGAGGACCATGGCTACACCTTC. The chain uses TRBV5-6 and TRBJ1-2; D perhaps matches TRBD1 (5 bases). Germline CDR1 SGHDT, CDR2 YYEEEE. The CDR3 is 17 amino acids. The ends were cut back, 2 bases at V and 6 bases at J, with 23 bases in the middle.

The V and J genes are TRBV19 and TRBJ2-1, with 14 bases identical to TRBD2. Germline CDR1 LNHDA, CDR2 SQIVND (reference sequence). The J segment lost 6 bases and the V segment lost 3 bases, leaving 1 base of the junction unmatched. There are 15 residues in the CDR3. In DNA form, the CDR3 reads TGTGCCAGTAGTATCGGGACTAGCGGGAGCAATGAGCAGTTCTTC. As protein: CASSIGTSGSNEQFF.

CDR3 nucleotide sequence: TGCGCCAGCAGCTTGGGGCAGATATCCTACGAGCAGTACTTC. Its translation: CASSLGQISYEQYF. The chain combines TRBV5-1 with TRBJ2-7; no definite D call. Germline-derived CDR1 and CDR2 are SGHRS and YFSETQ. Deletions cut 0 bases from V and 1 base from J, with 8 bases between. The CDR3 contains 14 residues.

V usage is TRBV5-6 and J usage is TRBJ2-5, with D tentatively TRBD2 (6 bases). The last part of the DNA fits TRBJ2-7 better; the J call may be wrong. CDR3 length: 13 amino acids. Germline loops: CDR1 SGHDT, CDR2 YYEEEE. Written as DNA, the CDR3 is TGTGCCAGCAGCTGGAGGGGTGGCTACGAGCAGTACTTC. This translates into CASSWRGGYEQYF.

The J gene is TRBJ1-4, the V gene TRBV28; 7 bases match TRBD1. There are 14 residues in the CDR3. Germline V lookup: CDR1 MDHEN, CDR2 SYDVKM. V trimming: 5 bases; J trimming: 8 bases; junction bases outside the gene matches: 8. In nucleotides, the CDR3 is TGTGCCAGCAGTCCCTCCCCGGGACAGGAAAAACTGTTTTTT. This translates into CASSPSPGQEKLFF.

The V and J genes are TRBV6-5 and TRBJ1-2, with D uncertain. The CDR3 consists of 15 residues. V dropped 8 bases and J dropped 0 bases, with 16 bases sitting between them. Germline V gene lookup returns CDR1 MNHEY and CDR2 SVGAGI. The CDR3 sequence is CASFRRDRANYGYTF. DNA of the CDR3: TGTGCCAGCTTTAGGAGGGATCGCGCTAACTATGGCTACACCTTC.

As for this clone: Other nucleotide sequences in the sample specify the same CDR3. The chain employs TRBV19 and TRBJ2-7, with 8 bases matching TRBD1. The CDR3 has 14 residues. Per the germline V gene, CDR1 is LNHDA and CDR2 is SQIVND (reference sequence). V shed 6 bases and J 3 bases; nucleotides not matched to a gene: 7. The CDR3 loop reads CASRPGTGYYEQYF. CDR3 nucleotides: TGTGCCAGTAGACCCGGGACAGGATACTACGAGCAGTACTTC.

The CDR3 DNA reads as TGTGCCAGCAGCTTGGAAGGGGGTGTAGCTAACTATGGCTACACCTTC. It yields the protein CASSLEGGVANYGYTF. V is TRBV7-9 and J is TRBJ1-2, with TRBD1 as a possible D gene (6 bases). CDR1 and CDR2 (germline): SEHNR, FQNEAQ (reference sequence). V shed 3 bases and J shed 0 bases, with 14 bases lying between them. This CDR3 has 16 residues.

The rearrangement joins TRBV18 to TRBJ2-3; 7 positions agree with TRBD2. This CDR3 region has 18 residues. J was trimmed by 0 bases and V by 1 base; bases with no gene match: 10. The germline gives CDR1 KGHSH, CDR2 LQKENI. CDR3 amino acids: CASSPLRASGTSTDTQYF. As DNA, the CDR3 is TGTGCCAGCTCACCACTTAGGGCTAGCGGAACTAGCACAGATACGCAGTATTTT.

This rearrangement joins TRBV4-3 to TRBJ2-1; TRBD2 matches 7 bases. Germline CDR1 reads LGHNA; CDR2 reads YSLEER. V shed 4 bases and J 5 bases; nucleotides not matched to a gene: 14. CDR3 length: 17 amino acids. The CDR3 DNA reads TGCGCCAGCAGCCTGAATTTCTTCGGGGGAGGGGACAATGAGCAGTTCTTC. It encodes CASSLNFFGGGDNEQFF.

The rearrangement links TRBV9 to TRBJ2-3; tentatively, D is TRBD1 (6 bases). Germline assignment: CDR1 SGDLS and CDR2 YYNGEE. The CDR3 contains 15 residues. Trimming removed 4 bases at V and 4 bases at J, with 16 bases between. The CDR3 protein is CASSIQGSVADTQYF. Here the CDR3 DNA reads TGTGCCAGCAGCATACAGGGATCGGTGGCAGATACGCAGTATTTT.

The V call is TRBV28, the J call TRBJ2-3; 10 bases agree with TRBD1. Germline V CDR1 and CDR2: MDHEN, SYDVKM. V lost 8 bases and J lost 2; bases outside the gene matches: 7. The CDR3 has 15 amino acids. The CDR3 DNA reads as TGTGCCAGCCAAAGCGGACAGGGGGTCACAGATACGCAGTATTTT. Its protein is CASQSGQGVTDTQYF.

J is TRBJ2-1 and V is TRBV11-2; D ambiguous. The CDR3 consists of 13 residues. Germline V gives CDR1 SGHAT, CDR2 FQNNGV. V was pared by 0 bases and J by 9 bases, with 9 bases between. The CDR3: CASSLDSALEQFF. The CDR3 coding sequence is TGTGCCAGCAGCTTAGACTCTGCGCTTGAGCAGTTCTTC.

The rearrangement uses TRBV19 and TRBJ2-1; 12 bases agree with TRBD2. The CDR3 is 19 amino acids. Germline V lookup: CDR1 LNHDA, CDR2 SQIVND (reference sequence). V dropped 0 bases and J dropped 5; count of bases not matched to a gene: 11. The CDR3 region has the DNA TGTGCCAGTAGTATAGATCCCCCGGGAGGACTAGCGGGGAACAATGAGCAGTTCTTC. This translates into CASSIDPPGGLAGNNEQFF.

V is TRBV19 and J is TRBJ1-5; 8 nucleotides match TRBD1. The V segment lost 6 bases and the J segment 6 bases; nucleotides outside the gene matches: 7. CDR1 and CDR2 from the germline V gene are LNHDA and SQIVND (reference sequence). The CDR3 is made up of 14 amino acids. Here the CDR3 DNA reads TGTGCCAGTAGGGCCGACAGGGGCGGTCAGCCCCAGCATTTT. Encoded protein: CASRADRGGQPQHF.

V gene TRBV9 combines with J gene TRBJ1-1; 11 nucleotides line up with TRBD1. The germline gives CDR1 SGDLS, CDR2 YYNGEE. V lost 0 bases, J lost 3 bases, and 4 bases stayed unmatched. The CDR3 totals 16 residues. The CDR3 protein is CASSVGTGGLYTEAFF. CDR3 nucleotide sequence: TGTGCCAGCAGCGTAGGGACAGGGGGCCTGTACACTGAAGCTTTCTTT.

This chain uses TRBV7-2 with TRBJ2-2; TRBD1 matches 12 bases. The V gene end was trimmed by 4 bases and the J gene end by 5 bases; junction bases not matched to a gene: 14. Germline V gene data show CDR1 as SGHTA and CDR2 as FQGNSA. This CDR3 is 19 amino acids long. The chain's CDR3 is CASSSRSGQGAGRTGELFF. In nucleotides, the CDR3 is TGTGCCAGCAGCTCACGTTCGGGACAGGGGGCCGGAAGGACCGGGGAGCTGTTTTTT.

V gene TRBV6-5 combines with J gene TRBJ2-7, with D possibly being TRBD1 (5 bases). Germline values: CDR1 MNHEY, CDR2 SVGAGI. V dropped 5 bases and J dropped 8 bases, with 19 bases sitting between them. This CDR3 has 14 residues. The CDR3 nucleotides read TGTGCCAGCAGTGAACGTGGCCAGGGTGGCAAGCAGTACTTC. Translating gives CASSERGQGGKQYF.